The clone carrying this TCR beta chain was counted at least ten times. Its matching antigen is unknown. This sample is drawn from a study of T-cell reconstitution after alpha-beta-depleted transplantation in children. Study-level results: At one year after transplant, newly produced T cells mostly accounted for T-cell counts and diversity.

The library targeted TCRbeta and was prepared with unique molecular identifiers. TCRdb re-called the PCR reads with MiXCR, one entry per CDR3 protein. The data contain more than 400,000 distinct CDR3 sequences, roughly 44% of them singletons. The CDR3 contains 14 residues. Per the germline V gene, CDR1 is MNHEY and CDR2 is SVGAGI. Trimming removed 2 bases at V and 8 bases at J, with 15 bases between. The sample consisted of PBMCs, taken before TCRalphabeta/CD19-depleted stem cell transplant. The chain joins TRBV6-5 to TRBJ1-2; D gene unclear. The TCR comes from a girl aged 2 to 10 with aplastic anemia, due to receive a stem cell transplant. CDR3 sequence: CASSYLDFSEGYTF. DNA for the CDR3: TGTGCCAGCAGTTACCTGGACTTTTCGGAGGGCTACACCTTC.